A single sample is the source of the 11 T cell receptor beta chains below, sequenced in a study of T cells in Graves' hyperthyroidism and ophthalmopathy (dated 2019 in TCRdb). The protocol used for the library was multiplex PCR. Sequencing was performed on an Illumina HiSeq 2000. The TCR beta CDR3 regions were amplified from the RNA transcripts. For the first round of RT-PCR on the TCR CDR3, the HTBI primer set was used together with the Qiagen OneStep RT-PCR kit. Using fastp trimming at Q25 and MiXCR clonotype assembly, TCRdb reanalyzed the public sequencing data and kept in-frame beta chains. One record per CDR3 amino acid sequence lists the most common genes and DNA. The sample contains 300,000 to 450,000 distinct CDR3 sequences, roughly 14% of them found a single time. The ten largest clones capture around 10% of the sample. Sample: blood. All receptors derive from an older woman with Graves' hyperthyroidism.

This clonotype was counted only a few times. CDR3 coding DNA: TGTGCCACCAGCAGAGAGTCTACGCAGTATTTT. Translation gives CATSRESTQYF. The chain carries TRBV15 and TRBJ2-3; D gene ambiguous. This CDR3 is built from 11 residues. Between the trimmed V and J ends, which lost 0 bases and 8 bases, there was a span of 3 bases. Germline CDR1 and CDR2: LNHNV and YYDKDF (reference sequence).

J is TRBJ2-5 and V is TRBV2; 14 bases map to TRBD2. The CDR3 sequence is 20 residues long. CDR1 is SNHLY, CDR2 FYNNEI, per germline. Unmatched junction bases numbered 16, after V lost 2 bases and J lost 5 bases. This CDR3 reads CASSEFGPIGTSGSGETQYF. CDR3 DNA sequence: TGTGCCAGCAGTGAATTCGGACCAATCGGGACTAGCGGGAGCGGGGAGACCCAGTACTTC.

This clonotype turned up a few times. The rearrangement joins TRBV19 to TRBJ2-2, with TRBD2 identical over 7 bases. From germline, CDR1 is LNHDA and CDR2 SQIVND (reference sequence). The V gene end was trimmed by 5 bases and the J gene end by 7 bases; junction bases not matched to a gene: 7. The CDR3 consists of 14 residues. CDR3: CASSRLANDGELFF. The CDR3 nucleotides read TGTGCCAGTAGTCGACTAGCCAACGACGGGGAGCTGTTTTTT.

This chain joins TRBV10-3 and TRBJ1-6; 7 bases match TRBD1. The V gene's germline CDR1 is ENHRY and CDR2 SYGVKD. Losses at the gene ends were 4 bases for V and 7 bases for J; bases not matched to a gene: 4. The CDR3 covers 14 residues. The DNA for the CDR3 is TGTGCCATCAGTGGACAGGGAGAGAATTCACCCCTCCACTTT. This codes for CAISGQGENSPLHF.

This clonotype was seen ten or more times. The chain recombines TRBV5-1 with TRBJ1-5; no definite D call. Trimming took 4 bases from V and 0 from J, leaving 8 bases between them. Germline V gene sequence: CDR1 SGHRS, CDR2 YFSETQ. This CDR3 contains 14 residues. CDR3 in DNA: TGCGCCAGCAGCCCGGGTTCTAGCAATCAGCCCCAGCATTTT. This encodes CASSPGSSNQPQHF.

This CDR3 is CASKPSGSPIYNEQFF. CDR3 in DNA: TGTGCCAGTAAGCCCTCCGGCAGCCCGATCTACAATGAGCAGTTCTTC. V usage is TRBV19 and J usage is TRBJ2-1; no reliable D call. This CDR3 has 16 amino acids. Per the germline V gene, CDR1 is LNHDA and CDR2 is SQIVND (reference sequence). V was clipped by 7 bases and J by 3 bases, with 19 bases between them.

This clonotype was detected ten times or more. The J gene is TRBJ2-3, the V gene TRBV2; 10 nucleotides line up with TRBD1. Looked up from germline, CDR1 is SNHLY and CDR2 is FYNNEI. Unmatched junction bases numbered 8, after V lost 2 bases and J lost 9 bases. The CDR3 has 15 residues. The CDR3 spells CASSEFGVTGGTQYF. CDR3 nucleotides: TGTGCCAGCAGTGAATTCGGGGTGACAGGGGGCACGCAGTATTTT. The whole variable domain, remainder taken from reference TRBV2 and TRBJ2-3, is EPEVTQTPSHQVTQMGQEVILRCVPISNHLYFYWYRQILGQKVEFLVSFYNNEISEKSEIFDDQFSVERPDGSNFTLKIRSTKLEDSAMYFCASSEFGVTGGTQYFGPGTRLTVL.

This clonotype was detected ten times or more. The junction shows a germline mismatch at one end, possibly a read error. The genes are TRBV5-8 and TRBJ2-7; 8 positions agree with TRBD1. There are 13 residues in the CDR3. Germline V CDR1 and CDR2: SGHTS, YDEGEE. CDR3 DNA sequence: TGTACCAGCAGCGCGGACAGGGTAGGCGAGCAGTACTTC. Its translation is CTSSADRVGEQYF.

This clonotype was counted at least ten times. The chain combines TRBV12-3 or TRBV12-4 with TRBJ2-1; D is uncertain. The length of the CDR3 is 12 residues. V lost 3 bases and J 6 bases, leaving 6 bases between the germline ends. CDR3 nucleotide sequence: TGTGCCAGCAGTTTCCCGGGCAATGAGCAGTTCTTC. This sequence encodes CASSFPGNEQFF.

Ten or more counts support this clonotype. This chain uses TRBV5-6 with TRBJ2-1; 9 bases line up with TRBD1. The V and J ends lost 3 bases and 7 bases, in that order; junction bases with no gene match: 2. The germline CDR1 and CDR2 sequences are SGHDT and YYEEEE. The CDR3 length is 13 residues. The CDR3 region is CASSWDRDNEQFF. The DNA for the CDR3 is TGTGCCAGCAGCTGGGACAGGGATAATGAGCAGTTCTTC.

This clonotype has a count of ten or more. J is TRBJ1-4 and V is TRBV15, with D perhaps TRBD1 (6 bases). In germline, CDR1 is LNHNV, CDR2 YYDKDF (reference sequence). Trimming left V 8 bases short and J 4 bases short, with 20 bases between. This CDR3 has 16 amino acids. The CDR3 spells CATSKPAQGINEKLFF. CDR3 DNA sequence: TGTGCCACCTCGAAACCTGCACAGGGAATTAATGAAAAACTGTTTTTT.